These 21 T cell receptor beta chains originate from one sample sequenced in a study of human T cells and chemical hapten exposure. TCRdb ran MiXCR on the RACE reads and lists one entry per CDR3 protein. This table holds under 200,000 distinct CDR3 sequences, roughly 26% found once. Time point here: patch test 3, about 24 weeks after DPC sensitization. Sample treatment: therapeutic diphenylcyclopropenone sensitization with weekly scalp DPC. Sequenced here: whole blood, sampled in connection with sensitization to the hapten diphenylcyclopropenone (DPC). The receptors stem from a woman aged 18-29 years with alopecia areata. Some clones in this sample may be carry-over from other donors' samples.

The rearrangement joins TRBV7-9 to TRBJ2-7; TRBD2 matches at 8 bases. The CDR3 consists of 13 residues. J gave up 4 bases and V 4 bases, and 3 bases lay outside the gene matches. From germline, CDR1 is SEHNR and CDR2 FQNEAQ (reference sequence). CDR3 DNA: TGTGCCAGCAGCTCGACTAGCGTGTACGAGCAGTACTTC. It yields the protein CASSSTSVYEQYF.

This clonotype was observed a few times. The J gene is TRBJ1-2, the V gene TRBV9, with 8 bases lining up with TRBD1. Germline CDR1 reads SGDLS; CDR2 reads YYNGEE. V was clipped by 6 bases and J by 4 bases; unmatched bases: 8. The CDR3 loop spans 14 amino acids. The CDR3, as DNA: TGTGCCAGCACCAAAGGACAGGGTACCTATGGCTACACCTTC. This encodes CASTKGQGTYGYTF.

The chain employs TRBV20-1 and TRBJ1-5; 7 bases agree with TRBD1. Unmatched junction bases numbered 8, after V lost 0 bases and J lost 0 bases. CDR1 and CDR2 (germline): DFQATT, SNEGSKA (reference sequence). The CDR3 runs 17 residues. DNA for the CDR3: TGCAGTGCTAGAGACGGGGGGACAGTGGTTAGCAATCAGCCCCAGCATTTT. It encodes CSARDGGTVVSNQPQHF.

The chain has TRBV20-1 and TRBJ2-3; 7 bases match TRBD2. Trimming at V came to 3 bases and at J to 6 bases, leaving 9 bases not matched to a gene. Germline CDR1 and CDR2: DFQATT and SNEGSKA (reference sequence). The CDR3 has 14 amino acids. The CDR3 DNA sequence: TGCAGTGCTAGTGTGCCGGGGGGTTTTGATACGCAGTATTTT. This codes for CSASVPGGFDTQYF.

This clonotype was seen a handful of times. CDR3 nucleotide sequence: TGCAGCGCCGGGACAGCAAGGACTGAAGCTTTCTTT. Translating gives CSAGTARTEAFF. The chain employs TRBV29-1 and TRBJ1-1, with TRBD1 identical over 7 bases. V shed 7 bases, J shed 5 bases, and the junction held 7 bases outside the gene matches. The CDR3 has 12 residues. Germline V gene lookup returns CDR1 SQVTM and CDR2 ANQGSEA.

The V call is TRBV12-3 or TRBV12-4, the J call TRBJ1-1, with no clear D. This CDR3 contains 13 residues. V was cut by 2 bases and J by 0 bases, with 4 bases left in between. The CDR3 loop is CASSLTLNTEAFF. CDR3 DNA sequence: TGTGCCAGCAGTTTAACGTTGAACACTGAAGCTTTCTTT.

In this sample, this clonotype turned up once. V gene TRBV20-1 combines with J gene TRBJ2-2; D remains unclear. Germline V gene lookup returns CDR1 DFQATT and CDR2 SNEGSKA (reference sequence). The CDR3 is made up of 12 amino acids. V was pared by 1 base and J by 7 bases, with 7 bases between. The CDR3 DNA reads TGCAGTGCTAGAGGATGGGTCGGGGAGCTGTTTTTT. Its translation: CSARGWVGELFF.

The CDR3 DNA reads TGCAGTGCTAGAGATCTGGGGCTGAATCAGCCCCAGCATTTT. Translated: CSARDLGLNQPQHF. The chain carries TRBV20-1 and TRBJ1-5, with a tentative D call TRBD1 (5 bases). V was trimmed by 0 bases and J by 4 bases, leaving 10 bases between them. This CDR3 contains 14 residues. From germline, CDR1 is DFQATT and CDR2 SNEGSKA (reference sequence).

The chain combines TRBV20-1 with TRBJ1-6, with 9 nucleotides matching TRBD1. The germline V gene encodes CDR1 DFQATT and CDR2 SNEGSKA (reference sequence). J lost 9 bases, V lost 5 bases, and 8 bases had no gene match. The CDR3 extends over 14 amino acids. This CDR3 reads CSAYAGTGFSPLHF. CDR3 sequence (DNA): TGCAGTGCTTATGCCGGGACAGGGTTTTCACCCCTCCACTTT.

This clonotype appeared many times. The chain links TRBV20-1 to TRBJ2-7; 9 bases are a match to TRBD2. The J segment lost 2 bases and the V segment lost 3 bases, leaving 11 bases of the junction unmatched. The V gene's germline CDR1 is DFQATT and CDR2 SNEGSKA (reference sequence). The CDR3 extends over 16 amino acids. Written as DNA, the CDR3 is TGCAGTGCTAGTGGGACTAGCTGGAGTTTTGCCTACGAGCAGTACTTC. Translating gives CSASGTSWSFAYEQYF.

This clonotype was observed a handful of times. The DNA for the CDR3 is TGTGCCAGCAGCGCCATAACTGAAGCTTTCTTT. Protein sequence: CASSAITEAFF. The V and J genes are TRBV9 and TRBJ1-1, with D hard to call. The CDR3 loop spans 11 amino acids. V was shortened by 3 bases and J by 5 bases, with 5 bases between the two germline ends. CDR1 and CDR2 (germline): SGDLS, YYNGEE.

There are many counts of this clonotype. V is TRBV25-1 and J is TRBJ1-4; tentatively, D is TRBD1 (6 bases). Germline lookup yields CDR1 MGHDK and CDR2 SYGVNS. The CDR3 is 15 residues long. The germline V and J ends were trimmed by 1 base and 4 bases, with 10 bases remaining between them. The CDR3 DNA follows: TGTGCCAGCAGTGAATTGAGGGGGAATAATGAAAAACTGTTTTTT. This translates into CASSELRGNNEKLFF.

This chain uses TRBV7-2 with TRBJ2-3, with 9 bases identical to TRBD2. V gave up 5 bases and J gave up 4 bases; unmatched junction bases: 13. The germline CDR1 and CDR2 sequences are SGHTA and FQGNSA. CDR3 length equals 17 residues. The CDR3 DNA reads TGTGCCAGCAGCCCTGATTCAGCGGGGGGCCGCCCAGATACGCAGTATTTT. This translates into CASSPDSAGGRPDTQYF.

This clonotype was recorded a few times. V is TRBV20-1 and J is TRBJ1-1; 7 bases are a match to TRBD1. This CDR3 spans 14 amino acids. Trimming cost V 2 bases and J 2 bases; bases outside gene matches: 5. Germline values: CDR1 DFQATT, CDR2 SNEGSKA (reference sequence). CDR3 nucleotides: TGCAGTGCTAGACTGAGGGGGCTCAACACTGAAGCTTTCTTT. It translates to CSARLRGLNTEAFF.

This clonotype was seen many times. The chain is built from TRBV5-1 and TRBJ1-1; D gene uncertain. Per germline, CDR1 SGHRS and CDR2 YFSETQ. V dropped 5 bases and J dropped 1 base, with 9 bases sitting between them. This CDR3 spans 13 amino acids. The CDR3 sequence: CASSYSENTEAFF. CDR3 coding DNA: TGCGCCAGCAGTTATTCGGAGAACACTGAAGCTTTCTTT.

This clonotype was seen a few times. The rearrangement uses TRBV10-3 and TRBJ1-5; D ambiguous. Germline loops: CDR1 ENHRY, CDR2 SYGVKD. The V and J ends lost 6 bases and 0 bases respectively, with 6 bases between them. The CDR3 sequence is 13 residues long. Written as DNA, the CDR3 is TGTGCCATCAGCATGAGTAGCAATCAGCCCCAGCATTTT. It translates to CAISMSSNQPQHF.

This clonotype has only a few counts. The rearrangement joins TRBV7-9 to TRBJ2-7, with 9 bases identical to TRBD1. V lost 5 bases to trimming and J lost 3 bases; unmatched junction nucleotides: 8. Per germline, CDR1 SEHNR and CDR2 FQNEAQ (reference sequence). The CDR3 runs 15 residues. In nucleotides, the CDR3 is TGTGCCAGCAGCCCCGGGACAGGGTCGTTCTACGAGCAGTACTTC. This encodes CASSPGTGSFYEQYF.

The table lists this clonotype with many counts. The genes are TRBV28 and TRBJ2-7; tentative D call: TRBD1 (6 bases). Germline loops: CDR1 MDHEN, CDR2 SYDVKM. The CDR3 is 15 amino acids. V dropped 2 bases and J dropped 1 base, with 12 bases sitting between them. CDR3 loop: CASSLGQTHSYEQYF. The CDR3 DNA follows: TGTGCCAGCAGTTTAGGACAGACCCATTCCTACGAGCAGTACTTC.

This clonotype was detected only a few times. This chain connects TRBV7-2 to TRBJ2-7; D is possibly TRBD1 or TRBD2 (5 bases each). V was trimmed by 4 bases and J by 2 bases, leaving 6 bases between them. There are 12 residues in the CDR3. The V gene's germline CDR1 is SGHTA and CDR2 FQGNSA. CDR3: CASSSGPYEQYF. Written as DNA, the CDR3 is TGTGCCAGCAGCTCGGGACCCTACGAGCAGTACTTC.

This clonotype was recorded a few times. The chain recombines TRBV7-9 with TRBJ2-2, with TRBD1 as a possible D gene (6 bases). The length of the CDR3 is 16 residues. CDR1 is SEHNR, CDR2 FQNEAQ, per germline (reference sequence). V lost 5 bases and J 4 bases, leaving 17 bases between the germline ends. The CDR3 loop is CASSPGDRTLTGELFF. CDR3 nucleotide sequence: TGTGCCAGCAGCCCGGGCGACAGGACACTCACCGGGGAGCTGTTTTTT.

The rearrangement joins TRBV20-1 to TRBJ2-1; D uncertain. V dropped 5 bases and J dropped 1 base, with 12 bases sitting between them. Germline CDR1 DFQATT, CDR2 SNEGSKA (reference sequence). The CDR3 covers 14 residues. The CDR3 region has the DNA TGCAGTGCTGCGGAAGGAGTTTCCTACAATGAGCAGTTCTTC. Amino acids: CSAAEGVSYNEQFF.